One sample yielded the 18 T cell receptor beta chains listed below, sequenced in a study of cytomegalovirus exposure and HLA in healthy donors. This PCR relied on a set of 60 Vbeta primers and 13 Jbeta primers. Clones were read by immunoSEQ multiplex PCR, and TCRdb kept only the in-frame ones, dropping some. The data contain about 190,000 clones, more than 70% of them singletons. Sample: PBMCs. All receptors derive from a man in his thirties or forties in good health and CMV-seropositive.

V and J are TRBV7-3 and TRBJ2-5; possibly TRBD2 for D (5 bases). The CDR3 spans 15 residues. Trimming took off 3 bases at V and 5 bases at J, with 16 bases between the two ends. The germline V gene has CDR1 SGHTA and CDR2 FQGTGA. The CDR3 DNA reads as TGTGCCAGCAGCTTTACGGCGGGCTCACAGGAGACCCAGTACTTC. Its translation is CASSFTAGSQETQYF.

This clone was seen once. The rearrangement joins TRBV28 to TRBJ1-5; a weak D match, TRBD1 (5 bases). The CDR3 has 15 residues. Deletions cut 3 bases from V and 2 bases from J, with 11 bases between. Germline V gene data show CDR1 as MDHEN and CDR2 as SYDVKM. For the CDR3, the DNA is TGTGCCAGCAGTTTGGTCTCGGGGGGCAATCAGCCCCAGCATTTT. This codes for CASSLVSGGNQPQHF.

CDR3 protein: CASRGGEQYF. The CDR3 nucleotides are TGTGCCAGCAGAGGGGGCGAGCAGTACTTC. The chain carries TRBV2 and TRBJ2-7; tentatively, D is TRBD1 (6 bases). The ends were cut back, 6 bases at V and 6 bases at J, with 6 bases in the middle. Germline V gene sequence: CDR1 SNHLY, CDR2 FYNNEI. The CDR3 is made up of 10 amino acids.

The gene calls are TRBV5-1 and TRBJ2-1; D is ambiguous. Germline V CDR1 and CDR2: SGHRS, YFSETQ. This CDR3 has 13 residues. Trimming cost V 2 bases and J 3 bases, with 6 bases left between them. CDR3 protein: CASSFSYYNEQFF. The CDR3 nucleotides read TGCGCCAGCAGCTTTTCCTACTACAATGAGCAGTTCTTC.

The V and J genes are TRBV18 and TRBJ2-1, with 12 bases identical to TRBD2. J was trimmed by 9 bases and V by 2 bases; bases with no gene match: 8. CDR1 is KGHSH and CDR2 is LQKENI in the germline V gene. CDR3 size: 16 residues. CDR3 bases: TGTGCCAGCTCACCAACCGGACTAGCGGGATGGGGTGAGCAGTTCTTC. It yields the protein CASSPTGLAGWGEQFF.

V gene TRBV27 combines with J gene TRBJ2-3, with 7 positions matching TRBD2. Unmatched junction bases numbered 10, after V lost 3 bases and J lost 1 base. CDR1 is MNHEY, CDR2 SMNVEV, per germline (reference sequence). The CDR3 has 17 residues. CDR3 region: CASSLVVGSGRTDTQYF. The CDR3, as DNA: TGTGCCAGCAGTTTGGTGGTGGGTAGCGGGCGCACAGATACGCAGTATTTT.

The CDR3 spells CASRYRGGLADTQYF. The CDR3 DNA reads as TGTGCCAGCAGATACAGGGGAGGCCTCGCAGATACGCAGTATTTT. The chain couples TRBV2 to TRBJ2-3; D is perhaps TRBD1 (7 bases). V was cut by 6 bases and J by 4 bases, with 17 bases left in between. The CDR3 has 15 amino acids. Germline V lookup: CDR1 SNHLY, CDR2 FYNNEI. Based on the CDR3 plus reference TRBV2 and TRBJ2-3, the full variable domain is EPEVTQTPSHQVTQMGQEVILRCVPISNHLYFYWYRQILGQKVEFLVSFYNNEISEKSEIFDDQFSVERPDGSNFTLKIRSTKLEDSAMYFCASRYRGGLADTQYFGPGTRLTVL.

In this sample, this clone turned up a few times. The chain employs TRBV6-1 and TRBJ2-3, with D unclear. CDR1 and CDR2 from the germline V gene are MNHNS and SASEGT. The CDR3 consists of 15 residues. V lost 0 bases and J 2 bases, leaving 9 bases between the germline ends. The CDR3 spells CASSEASSYTDTQYF. CDR3 DNA sequence: TGTGCCAGCAGTGAAGCGAGTAGTTACACAGATACGCAGTATTTT.

This clone was counted between two and nine times. CDR3 amino acids: CASSVLGKANYGYTF. The CDR3 nucleotides read TGTGCCAGCAGCGTCCTGGGCAAAGCTAACTATGGCTACACCTTC. The chain is built from TRBV9 and TRBJ1-2; no clear D gene. V lost 2 bases, J lost 0 bases, and 11 bases lay in between. This CDR3 has 15 amino acids. Germline V lookup: CDR1 SGDLS, CDR2 YYNGEE.

The chain has TRBV9 and TRBJ2-1; TRBD1 aligns across 9 bases. This CDR3 contains 13 residues. CDR1 and CDR2 (germline): SGDLS, YYNGEE. With 0 bases clipped from V and 10 bases from J, the junction kept 2 bases outside the gene matches. The chain's CDR3 is CASSVETGGEQFF. In DNA form, the CDR3 reads TGTGCCAGCAGCGTAGAGACAGGGGGGGAGCAGTTCTTC.

The V gene is TRBV30, the J gene TRBJ1-6; 7 bases align to TRBD1. The CDR3 loop spans 13 amino acids. The V gene's germline CDR1 is GTSNPN and CDR2 SVGIG (reference sequence). With 7 bases clipped from V and 6 bases from J, the junction kept 6 bases outside the gene matches. The CDR3 DNA is TGTGCCTCCGCGGGACAGTTTAATTCACCCCTCCACTTT. Amino acid sequence: CASAGQFNSPLHF.

The rearrangement joins TRBV27 to TRBJ1-4; no firm D call. The CDR3 contains 14 residues. From germline, CDR1 is MNHEY and CDR2 SMNVEV (reference sequence). Between the trimmed V and J ends, which lost 5 bases and 6 bases, there was a span of 13 bases. This CDR3 reads CASSPSRRDEKLFF. The DNA for the CDR3 is TGTGCCAGCAGTCCGAGCCGGCGGGATGAAAAACTGTTTTTT.

This clone was seen a few times. V gene TRBV11-2 combines with J gene TRBJ1-1; D remains ambiguous. Germline V gene data show CDR1 as SGHAT and CDR2 as FQNNGV. V gave up 1 base and J gave up 5 bases, with 14 bases separating them. The CDR3 covers 15 residues. CDR3 sequence (DNA): TGTGCCAGCAGCTTAGTTTCGATGGTAGCTACTGAAGCTTTCTTT. This encodes CASSLVSMVATEAFF.

This chain links TRBV9 with TRBJ2-5; 8 bases match TRBD1. This CDR3 spans 15 amino acids. V shed 3 bases and J 4 bases; nucleotides not matched to a gene: 8. In germline, CDR1 is SGDLS, CDR2 YYNGEE. The CDR3 bases are TGTGCCAGCAGCGAAGCAGGGGGCGCAGGAGAGACCCAGTACTTC. This translates into CASSEAGGAGETQYF.

This sequence joins TRBV10-1 and TRBJ1-3; no clear D gene. The CDR3 is 15 amino acids. Per germline, CDR1 WNHNN and CDR2 SYGVQD (reference sequence). V lost 7 bases and J 4 bases, leaving 17 bases between the germline ends. The CDR3 is CASTSKRSTGNTIYF. CDR3 DNA sequence: TGCGCCAGCACATCCAAGAGGTCTACCGGAAACACCATATATTTT.

The rearrangement joins TRBV7-9 to TRBJ1-4, with TRBD1 matching over 7 bases. V was clipped by 5 bases and J by 4 bases; unmatched bases: 13. This CDR3 is 17 amino acids long. Germline V CDR1 and CDR2: SEHNR, FQNEAQ (reference sequence). The CDR3 sequence: CASSPLEGGTVNEKLFF. The CDR3 nucleotides are TGTGCCAGCAGCCCCCTGGAAGGCGGGACAGTTAATGAAAAACTGTTTTTT.

A few counts support this clone. The rearrangement uses TRBV6-6 and TRBJ2-7; D is uncertain. V lost 1 base and J 0 bases, leaving 10 bases between the germline ends. CDR3 length: 15 amino acids. Germline V gene lookup returns CDR1 MNHNY and CDR2 SVGAGI (reference sequence). CDR3 sequence: CASSYLAVSSYEQYF. The CDR3 nucleotides read TGTGCCAGCAGTTACTTGGCGGTAAGCTCCTACGAGCAGTACTTC.

The J gene is TRBJ2-3, the V gene TRBV7-9, with TRBD2 as a possible D gene (5 bases). Deletions cut 2 bases from V and 4 bases from J, with 19 bases between. Looked up from germline, CDR1 is SEHNR and CDR2 is FQNEAQ (reference sequence). CDR3 length equals 17 residues. CDR3 sequence: CASSLRSGGFGADTQYF. For the CDR3, the DNA is TGTGCCAGCAGCTTACGGTCGGGCGGGTTTGGGGCAGATACGCAGTATTTT.